This T cell receptor (beta chain) originates from a study of blood T cell repertoires in COVID-19. Study-level information: T cells, B-cell-depleted T cells, or PBMCs supplied cDNA or gDNA.

The table came from immunoSEQ multiplex PCR; TCRdb's copy has only in-frame clones and leaves some out. Found here are about 250,000 clones, about four fifths of them singletons; the top ten hold around 3.5%. Between the trimmed V and J ends, which lost 4 bases and 8 bases, there was a span of 18 bases. This CDR3 is 15 amino acids long. Germline V gives CDR1 LNHDA, CDR2 SQIVND (reference sequence). V is TRBV19 and J is TRBJ2-1, with a tentative D call TRBD2 (7 bases). This sequence was found in a man in his fifties or sixties who had recovered from COVID-19. The sample taken for sequencing was PBMCs or T cells enriched from blood (not recorded which). CDR3 sequence (DNA): TGTGCCAGTAGTACGCCGGGGGGCAAGCGTGATGAGCAGTTCTTC. As protein: CASSTPGGKRDEQFF.